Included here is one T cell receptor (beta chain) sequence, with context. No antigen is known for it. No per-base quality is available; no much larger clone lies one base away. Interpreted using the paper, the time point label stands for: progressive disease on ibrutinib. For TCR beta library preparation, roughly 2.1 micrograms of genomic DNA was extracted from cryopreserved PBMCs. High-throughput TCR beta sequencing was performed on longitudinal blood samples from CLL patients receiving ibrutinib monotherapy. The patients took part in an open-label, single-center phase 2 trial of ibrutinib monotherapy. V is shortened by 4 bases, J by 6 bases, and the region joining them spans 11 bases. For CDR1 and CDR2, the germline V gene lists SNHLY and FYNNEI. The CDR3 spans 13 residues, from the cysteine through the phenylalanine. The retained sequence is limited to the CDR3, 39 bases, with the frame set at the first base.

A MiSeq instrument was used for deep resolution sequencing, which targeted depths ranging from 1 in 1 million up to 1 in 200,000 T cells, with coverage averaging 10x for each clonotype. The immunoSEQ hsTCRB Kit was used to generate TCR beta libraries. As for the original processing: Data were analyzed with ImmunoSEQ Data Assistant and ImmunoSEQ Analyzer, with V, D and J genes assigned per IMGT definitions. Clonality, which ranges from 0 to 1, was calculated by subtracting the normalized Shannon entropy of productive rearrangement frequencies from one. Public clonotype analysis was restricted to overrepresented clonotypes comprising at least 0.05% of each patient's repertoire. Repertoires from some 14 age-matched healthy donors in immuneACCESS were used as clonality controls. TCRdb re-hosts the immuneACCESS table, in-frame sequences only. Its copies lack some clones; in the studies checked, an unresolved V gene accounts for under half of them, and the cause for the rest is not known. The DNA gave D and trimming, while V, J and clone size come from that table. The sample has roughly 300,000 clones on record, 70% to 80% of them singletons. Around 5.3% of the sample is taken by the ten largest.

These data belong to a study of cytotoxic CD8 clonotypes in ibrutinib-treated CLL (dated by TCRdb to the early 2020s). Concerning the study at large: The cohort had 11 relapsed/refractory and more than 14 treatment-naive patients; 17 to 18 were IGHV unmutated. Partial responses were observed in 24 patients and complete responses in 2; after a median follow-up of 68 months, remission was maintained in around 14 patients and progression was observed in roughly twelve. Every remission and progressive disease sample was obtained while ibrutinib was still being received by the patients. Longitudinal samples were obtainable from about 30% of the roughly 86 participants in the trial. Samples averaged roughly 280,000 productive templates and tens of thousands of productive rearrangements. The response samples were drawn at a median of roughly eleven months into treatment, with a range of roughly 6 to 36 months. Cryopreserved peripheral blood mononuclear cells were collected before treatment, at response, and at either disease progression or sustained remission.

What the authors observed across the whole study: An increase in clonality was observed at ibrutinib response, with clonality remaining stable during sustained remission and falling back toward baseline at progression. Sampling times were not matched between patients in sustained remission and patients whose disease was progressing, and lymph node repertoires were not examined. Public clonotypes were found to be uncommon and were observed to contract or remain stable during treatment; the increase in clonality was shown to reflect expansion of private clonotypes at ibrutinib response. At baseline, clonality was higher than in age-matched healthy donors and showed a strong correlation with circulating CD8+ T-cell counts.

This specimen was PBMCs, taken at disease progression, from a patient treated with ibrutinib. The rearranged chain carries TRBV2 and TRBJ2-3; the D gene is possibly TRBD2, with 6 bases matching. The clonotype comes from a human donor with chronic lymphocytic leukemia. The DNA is TGTGCCAGCAGTGCGACTAGTTCGGATACGCAGTATTTT. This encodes CASSATSSDTQYF.